This T cell receptor beta chain was recorded in a study of identical twins' blood T cells. All three twin pairs grew up together with likely shared infections and vaccines. The germline CDR1 and CDR2 sequences are LNHNV and YYDKDF (reference sequence). The CDR3 loop spans 14 amino acids. Between the trimmed V and J ends, which lost 0 bases and 6 bases, there was a span of 6 bases. MiXCR, run by TCRdb on the 5' RACE reads, gives a single entry per CDR3 protein. The data contain a few hundred thousand distinct CDR3 sequences, around 30% of them singletons. V and J are TRBV15 and TRBJ1-6; D not certain. This sequence originates from a woman aged 18 to 55 in good health. The sequenced sample was PBMCs. The CDR3 DNA is TGTGCCACCAGCAGAGATCTAACTAATTCACCCCTCCACTTT. This encodes CATSRDLTNSPLHF.